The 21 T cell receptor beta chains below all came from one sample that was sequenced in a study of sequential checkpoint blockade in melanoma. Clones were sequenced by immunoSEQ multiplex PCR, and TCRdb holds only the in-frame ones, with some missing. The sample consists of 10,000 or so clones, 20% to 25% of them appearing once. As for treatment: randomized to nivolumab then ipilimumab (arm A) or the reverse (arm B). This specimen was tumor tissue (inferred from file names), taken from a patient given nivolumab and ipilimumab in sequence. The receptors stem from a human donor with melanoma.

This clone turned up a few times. The CDR3 sequence is CASIDRDPNTEAFF. The CDR3 DNA is TGTGCCAGCATTGACAGGGATCCGAACACTGAAGCTTTCTTT. The chain is built from TRBV12-5 and TRBJ1-1, with 7 bases that match TRBD1. The CDR3 sequence is 14 residues long. Germline CDR1 is LGHNT and CDR2 is FRNRAP. The full variable domain, its missing parts supplied by reference TRBV12-5 and TRBJ1-1, is DARVTQTPRHKVTEMGQEVTMRCQPILGHNTVFWYRQTMMQGLELLAYFRNRAPLDDSGMPKDRFSAEMPDATLATLKIQPSEPRDSAVYFCASIDRDPNTEAFFGQGTRLTVV.

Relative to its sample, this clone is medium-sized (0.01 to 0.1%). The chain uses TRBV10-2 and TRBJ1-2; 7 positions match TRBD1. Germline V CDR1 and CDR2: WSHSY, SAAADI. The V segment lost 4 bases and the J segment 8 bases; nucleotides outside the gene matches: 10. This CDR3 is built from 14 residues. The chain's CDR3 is CASSGDRWPDGYTF. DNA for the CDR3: TGCGCCAGCAGTGGGGACAGATGGCCCGACGGCTACACCTTC.

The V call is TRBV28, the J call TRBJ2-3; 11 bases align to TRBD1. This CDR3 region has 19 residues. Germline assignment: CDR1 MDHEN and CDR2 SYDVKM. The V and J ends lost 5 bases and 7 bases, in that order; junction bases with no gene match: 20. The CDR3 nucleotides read TGTGCCAGCAGTCTAGAACAAGGACAGGGGGCTTTTTGGATTCATACGCAGTATTTT. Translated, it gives CASSLEQGQGAFWIHTQYF. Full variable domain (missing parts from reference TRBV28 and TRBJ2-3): DVKVTQSSRYLVKRTGEKVFLECVQDMDHENMFWYRQDPGLGLRLIYFSYDVKMKEKGDIPEGYSVSREKKERFSLILESASTNQTSMYLCASSLEQGQGAFWIHTQYFGPGTRLTVL.

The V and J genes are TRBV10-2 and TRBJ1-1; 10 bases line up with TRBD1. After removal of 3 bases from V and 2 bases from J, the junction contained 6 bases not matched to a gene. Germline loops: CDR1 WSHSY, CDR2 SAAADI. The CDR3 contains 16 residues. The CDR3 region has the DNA TGCGCCAGCAGTGAAAGGGACAGGGGAGTAAACACTGAAGCTTTCTTT. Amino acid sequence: CASSERDRGVNTEAFF.

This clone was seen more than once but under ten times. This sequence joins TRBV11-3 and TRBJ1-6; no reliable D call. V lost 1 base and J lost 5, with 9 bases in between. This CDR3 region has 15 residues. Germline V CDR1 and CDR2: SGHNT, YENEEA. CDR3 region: CASSLGRADNSPLHF. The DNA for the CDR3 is TGTGCCAGCAGCTTAGGGCGGGCAGATAATTCACCCCTCCACTTT. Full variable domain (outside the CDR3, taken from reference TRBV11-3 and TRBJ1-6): EAGVVQSPRYKIIEKKQPVAFWCNPISGHNTLYWYLQNLGQGPELLIRYENEEAVDDSQLPKDRFSAERLKGVDSTLKIQPAELGDSAVYLCASSLGRADNSPLHFGNGTRLTVT.

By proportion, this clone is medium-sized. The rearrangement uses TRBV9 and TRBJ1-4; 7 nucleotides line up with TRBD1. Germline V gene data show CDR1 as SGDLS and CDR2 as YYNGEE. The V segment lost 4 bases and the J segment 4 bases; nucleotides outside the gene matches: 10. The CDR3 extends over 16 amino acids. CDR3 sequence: CASSKEDRRINEKLFF. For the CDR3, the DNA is TGTGCCAGCAGCAAAGAGGACAGGAGAATTAATGAAAAACTGTTTTTT. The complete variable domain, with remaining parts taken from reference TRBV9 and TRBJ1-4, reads DSGVTQTPKHLITATGQRVTLRCSPRSGDLSVYWYQQSLDQGLQFLIQYYNGEERAKGNILERFSAQQFPDLHSELNLSSLELGDSALYFCASSKEDRRINEKLFFGSGTQLSVL.

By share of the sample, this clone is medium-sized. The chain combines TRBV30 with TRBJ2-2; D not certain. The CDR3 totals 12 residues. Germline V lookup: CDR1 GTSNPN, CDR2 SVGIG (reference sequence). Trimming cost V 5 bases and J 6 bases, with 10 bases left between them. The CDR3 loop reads CAWDPVPGELFF. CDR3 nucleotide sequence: TGTGCCTGGGACCCCGTACCCGGGGAGCTGTTTTTT.

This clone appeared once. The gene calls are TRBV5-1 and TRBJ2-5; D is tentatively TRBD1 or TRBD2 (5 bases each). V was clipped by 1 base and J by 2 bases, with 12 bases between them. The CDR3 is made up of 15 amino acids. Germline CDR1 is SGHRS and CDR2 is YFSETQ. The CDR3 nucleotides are TGCGCCAGCAGCTTGAAGGGACGTAATCAAGAGACCCAGTACTTC. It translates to CASSLKGRNQETQYF.

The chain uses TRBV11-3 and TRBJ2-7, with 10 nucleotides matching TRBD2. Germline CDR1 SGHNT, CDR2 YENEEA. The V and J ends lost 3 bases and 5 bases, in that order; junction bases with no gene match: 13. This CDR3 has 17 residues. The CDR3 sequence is CASSLWRRSGTSDEQYF. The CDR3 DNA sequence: TGTGCCAGCAGCTTGTGGCGGAGATCCGGGACTAGCGACGAGCAGTACTTC. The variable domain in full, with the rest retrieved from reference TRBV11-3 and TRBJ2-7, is EAGVVQSPRYKIIEKKQPVAFWCNPISGHNTLYWYLQNLGQGPELLIRYENEEAVDDSQLPKDRFSAERLKGVDSTLKIQPAELGDSAVYLCASSLWRRSGTSDEQYFGPGTRLTVT.

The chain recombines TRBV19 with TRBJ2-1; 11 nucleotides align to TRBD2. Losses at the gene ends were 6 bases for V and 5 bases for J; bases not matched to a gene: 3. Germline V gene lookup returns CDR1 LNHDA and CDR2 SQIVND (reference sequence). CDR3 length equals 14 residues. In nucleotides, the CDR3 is TGTGCCAGTAGCTTGACTAGCGGGGACAATGAGCAGTTCTTC. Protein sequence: CASSLTSGDNEQFF.

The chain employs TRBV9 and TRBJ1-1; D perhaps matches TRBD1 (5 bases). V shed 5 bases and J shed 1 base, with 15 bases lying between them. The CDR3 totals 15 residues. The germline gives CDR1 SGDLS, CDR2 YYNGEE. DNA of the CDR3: TGTGCCAGCAGTGACCCCGGGACGGGGAACACTGAAGCTTTCTTT. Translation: CASSDPGTGNTEAFF.

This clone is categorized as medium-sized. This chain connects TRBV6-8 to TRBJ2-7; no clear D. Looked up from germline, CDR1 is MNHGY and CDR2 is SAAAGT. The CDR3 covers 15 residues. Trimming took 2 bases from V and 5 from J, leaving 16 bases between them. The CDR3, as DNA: TGTGCCAGCAGTTACGACGACCAATGGCGAAACGAGCAGTACTTC. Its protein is CASSYDDQWRNEQYF.

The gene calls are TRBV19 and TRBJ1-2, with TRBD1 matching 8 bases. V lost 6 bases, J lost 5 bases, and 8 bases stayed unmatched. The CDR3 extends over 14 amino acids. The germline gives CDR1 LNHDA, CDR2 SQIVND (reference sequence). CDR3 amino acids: CASRVTQGAYGYTF. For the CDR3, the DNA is TGTGCCAGTAGGGTTACTCAGGGGGCGTATGGCTACACCTTC.

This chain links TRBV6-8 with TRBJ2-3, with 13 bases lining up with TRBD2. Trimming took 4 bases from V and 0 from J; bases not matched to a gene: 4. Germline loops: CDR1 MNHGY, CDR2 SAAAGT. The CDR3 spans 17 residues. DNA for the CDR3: TGTGCCAGCAGTTCTAGACTAGCGGGGGGCAGCACAGATACGCAGTATTTT. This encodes CASSSRLAGGSTDTQYF.

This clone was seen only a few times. As DNA, the CDR3 is TGTGCCAGCAGCTCTAGCGGGGGGGCCCCCGGAGAGACCCAGTACTTC. This gives the protein CASSSSGGAPGETQYF. The genes are TRBV11-3 and TRBJ2-5; TRBD2 matches at 12 bases. There are 16 residues in the CDR3. Trimming removed 4 bases from V and 4 bases from J; junction bases left unmatched: 7. CDR1 is SGHNT, CDR2 YENEEA, per germline.

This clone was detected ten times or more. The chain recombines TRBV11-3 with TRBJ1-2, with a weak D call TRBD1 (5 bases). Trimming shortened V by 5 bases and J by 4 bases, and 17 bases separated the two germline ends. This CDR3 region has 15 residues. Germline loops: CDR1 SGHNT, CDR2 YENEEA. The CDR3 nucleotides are TGTGCCAGCAGCCCAAGGGACCGAATTAGCTATGGCTACACCTTC. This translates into CASSPRDRISYGYTF.

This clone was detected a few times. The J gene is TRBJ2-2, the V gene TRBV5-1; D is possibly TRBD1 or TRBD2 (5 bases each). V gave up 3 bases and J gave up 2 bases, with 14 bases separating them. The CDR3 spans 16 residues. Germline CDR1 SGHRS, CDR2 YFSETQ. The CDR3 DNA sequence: TGCGCCAGCAGCTCCGGGACGGAGACCAACACCGGGGAGCTGTTTTTT. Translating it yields CASSSGTETNTGELFF.

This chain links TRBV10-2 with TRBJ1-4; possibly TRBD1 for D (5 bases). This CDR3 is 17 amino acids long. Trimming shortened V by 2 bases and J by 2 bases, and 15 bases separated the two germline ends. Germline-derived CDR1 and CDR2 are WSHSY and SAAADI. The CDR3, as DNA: TGCGCCAGCAGTGAGACAGGATGCGGGAACACTAATGAAAAACTGTTTTTT. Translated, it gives CASSETGCGNTNEKLFF.

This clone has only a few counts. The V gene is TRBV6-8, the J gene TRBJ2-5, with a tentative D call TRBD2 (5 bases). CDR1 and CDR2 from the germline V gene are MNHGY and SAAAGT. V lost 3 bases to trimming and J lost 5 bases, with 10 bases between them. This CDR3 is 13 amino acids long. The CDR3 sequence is CASSYGWEETQYF. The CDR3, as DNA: TGTGCCAGCAGTTATGGATGGGAGGAGACCCAGTACTTC.

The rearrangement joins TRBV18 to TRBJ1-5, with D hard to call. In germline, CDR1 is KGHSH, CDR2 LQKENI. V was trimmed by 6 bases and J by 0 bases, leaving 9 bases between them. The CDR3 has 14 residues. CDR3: CASSEQDSNQPQHF. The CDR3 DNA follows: TGTGCCAGCTCCGAGCAGGATAGCAATCAGCCCCAGCATTTT.

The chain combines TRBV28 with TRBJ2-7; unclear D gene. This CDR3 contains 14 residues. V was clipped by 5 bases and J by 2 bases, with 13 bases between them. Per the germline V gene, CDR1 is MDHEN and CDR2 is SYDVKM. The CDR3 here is CASSTSPSPYEQYF. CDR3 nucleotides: TGTGCCAGCAGTACCTCCCCCTCACCCTACGAGCAGTACTTC.